These 31 T cell receptor beta chains originate from one sample sequenced in a study of metastatic and nonmetastatic thyroid tumors (dated by TCRdb to the early 2020s). The library was produced with PCR. Sequencing took place on an Illumina HiSeq 4000. TCRdb trimmed public reads at Q25 via fastp, called clones via MiXCR and kept in-frame beta chains. This sample has more than 12,000 clones in its table, and about 31% of those were observed once. The ten largest account for 45% to 55% of the sample. No patient had received any treatment before thyroid surgery. Sequencing used tumor tissue. These receptor sequences come from a male donor with papillary thyroid cancer or a benign thyroid nodule (not recorded which). Some clones in this sample may be carry-over from other donors' samples.

This clone was picked up many times. The chain recombines TRBV28 with TRBJ2-3; D uncertain. The germline V gene has CDR1 MDHEN and CDR2 SYDVKM. Trimming left V 4 bases short and J 0 bases short, with 11 bases between. The CDR3 is 15 amino acids. The CDR3 coding sequence is TGTGCCAGCAGTTCCCGAGTTTCTAGCACAGATACGCAGTATTTT. Translation: CASSSRVSSTDTQYF.

By proportion, this clone is medium-sized. The chain couples TRBV12-3 or TRBV12-4 to TRBJ1-4; D is undetermined. V dropped 5 bases and J dropped 0 bases, with 7 bases sitting between them. The CDR3 contains 14 residues. DNA for the CDR3: TGTGCCAGCAGTCTCAAGGCAACTAATGAAAAACTGTTTTTT. Translated: CASSLKATNEKLFF.

This clone was detected ten times or more. The chain carries TRBV4-1 and TRBJ2-4; D call uncertain. The CDR3 has 13 residues. The germline V gene encodes CDR1 MGHRA and CDR2 YSYEKL. V dropped 4 bases and J dropped 5 bases, with 9 bases sitting between them. This CDR3 is CASSRGTENIQYF. DNA for the CDR3: TGCGCCAGCAGCCGCGGAACGGAAAACATTCAGTACTTC.

As to this clone: At one of its ends the junction is not consistent with the germline gene, which may arise from a read error. This chain links TRBV27 with TRBJ2-2; no definite D call. The CDR3 covers 12 residues. The germline V gene has CDR1 MNHEY and CDR2 SMNVEV (reference sequence). The CDR3 nucleotides are TGTCCCAGCAGCCGGGTATCCGGGGAGCTGTTTTTT. Amino acids: CPSSRVSGELFF.

This rearrangement joins TRBV6-1 to TRBJ2-2, with 14 bases aligning to TRBD2. Germline V gives CDR1 MNHNS, CDR2 SASEGT. With 7 bases clipped from V and 10 bases from J, the junction kept 14 bases outside the gene matches. The CDR3 extends over 17 amino acids. CDR3 protein: CASTRLAGGPVAAELFF. CDR3 nucleotides: TGTGCCAGCACCAGACTAGCGGGGGGGCCTGTAGCCGCGGAGCTGTTTTTT.

The chain uses TRBV20-1 and TRBJ2-1; 8 positions agree with TRBD2. The CDR3 has 14 amino acids. Germline-derived CDR1 and CDR2 are DFQATT and SNEGSKA (reference sequence). The junction had 3 bases not matched to a gene; V was cut back by 0 bases and J by 5 bases. The CDR3 is CSARDGTRDNEQFF. The CDR3 DNA sequence: TGCAGTGCTAGAGATGGGACTAGGGACAATGAGCAGTTCTTC.

V is TRBV15 and J is TRBJ1-6; D is undetermined. The CDR3 spans 16 residues. V dropped 3 bases and J dropped 9 bases, with 18 bases sitting between them. The germline V gene encodes CDR1 LNHNV and CDR2 YYDKDF (reference sequence). In nucleotides, the CDR3 is TGTGCCACCAGCAGCGACCGGGCCCTCCGGGGTTCACCCCTCCACTTT. Its protein is CATSSDRALRGSPLHF.

Turning to this clone: An end of the junction differs from the germline gene, which may be a read error. The chain has TRBV27 and TRBJ2-5, with 12 nucleotides matching TRBD2. Germline V lookup: CDR1 MNHEY, CDR2 SMNVEV (reference sequence). The CDR3 length is 17 residues. This CDR3 is CASIIPTSGGREETQYF. CDR3 nucleotide sequence: TGTGCCAGCATTATCCCGACTAGCGGGGGAAGGGAAGAGACACAGTACTTC.

This clone was seen more than once but under ten times. V gene TRBV19 combines with J gene TRBJ2-7, with 8 bases identical to TRBD1. V was clipped by 5 bases and J by 0 bases; unmatched bases: 6. CDR1 is LNHDA, CDR2 SQIVND, per germline (reference sequence). The CDR3 is 15 amino acids. In DNA, the CDR3 is TGTGCCAGTAGTGACGACAGGGGTAGCTCCTACGAGCAGTACTTC. Protein: CASSDDRGSSYEQYF.

The chain joins TRBV5-1 to TRBJ2-7; 7 bases fit TRBD2. CDR1 is SGHRS and CDR2 is YFSETQ in the germline V gene. Trimming at V came to 6 bases and at J to 4 bases, leaving 13 bases not matched to a gene. The CDR3 contains 15 residues. The CDR3 DNA follows: TGCGCCAGCACCCCTGGGGCTAGCGGTAGATACGAGCAGTACTTC. Amino acid sequence: CASTPGASGRYEQYF.

DNA for the CDR3: TGTGCCAGCAGCTTGGACCGAGACCAGATTAGCTCCTACGAGCAGTACTTC. Amino acids: CASSLDRDQISSYEQYF. The chain employs TRBV11-1 and TRBJ2-7; the D is unclear. CDR1 and CDR2 (germline): SGHAT, FQDESV (reference sequence). The CDR3 extends over 17 amino acids. Trimming left V 3 bases short and J 0 bases short, with 18 bases between.

Many counts were recorded for this clone. The chain combines TRBV5-6 with TRBJ1-2, with D possibly matching TRBD1 (6 bases). CDR3 length: 12 amino acids. V gave up 3 bases and J gave up 12 bases, with 15 bases separating them. Germline V gene sequence: CDR1 SGHDT, CDR2 YYEEEE. Written as DNA, the CDR3 is TGTGCCAGCAGCTCAACCCAGGGGAAAAACACCTTC. Its protein product is CASSSTQGKNTF. Full variable domain (remainder filled in from reference TRBV5-6 and TRBJ1-2): DAGVTQSPTHLIKTRGQQVTLRCSPKSGHDTVSWYQQALGQGPQFIFQYYEEEERQRGNFPDRFSGHQFPNYSSELNVNALLLGDSALYLCASSSTQGKNTFGSGTRLTVV.

By sample share, this clone is medium-sized. The chain links TRBV25-1 to TRBJ1-6, with D possibly matching TRBD1 (5 bases). CDR3 length: 16 residues. Germline V CDR1 and CDR2: MGHDK, SYGVNS. V dropped 6 bases and J dropped 8 bases, with 20 bases sitting between them. This chain's CDR3 is CASRAHSGTGDSPLHF. In DNA, the CDR3 is TGTGCCAGCAGAGCTCACTCCGGGACGGGAGATTCACCCCTCCACTTT.

This clone was detected ten times or more. V gene TRBV6-1 combines with J gene TRBJ2-2, with TRBD2 matching over 7 bases. Germline CDR1 MNHNS, CDR2 SASEGT. J gave up 3 bases and V 6 bases, and 7 bases lay outside the gene matches. The CDR3 is 15 residues long. This CDR3 is CASRGVAGDTGELFF. CDR3 in DNA: TGTGCCAGCAGGGGGGTGGCGGGGGACACCGGGGAGCTGTTTTTT.

Only a few counts were recorded for this clone. The genes are TRBV6-4 and TRBJ2-1; D unresolved. Trimming took off 0 bases at V and 5 bases at J, with 20 bases between the two ends. The CDR3 length is 18 residues. CDR1 and CDR2 from the germline V gene are MRHNA and SNTAGT. CDR3 sequence: CASSDSWLMTYNHNEQFF. In nucleotides, the CDR3 is TGTGCCAGCAGTGACTCGTGGCTTATGACGTACAACCACAATGAGCAGTTCTTC.

In its sample, this clone was seen many times. The chain couples TRBV11-1 to TRBJ1-1; a weak D match, TRBD1 (6 bases). Trimming shortened V by 4 bases and J by 1 base, and 16 bases separated the two germline ends. The CDR3 extends over 16 amino acids. The germline CDR1 and CDR2 sequences are SGHAT and FQDESV (reference sequence). CDR3 amino acids: CASSSELRGKNTEAFF. DNA of the CDR3: TGTGCCAGCAGCTCCGAACTCAGGGGCAAGAACACTGAAGCTTTCTTT.

This clone occurred a few times. The chain carries TRBV7-2 and TRBJ1-5, with 9 nucleotides matching TRBD1. Germline V gene data show CDR1 as SGHTA and CDR2 as FQGNSA. The CDR3 length is 18 residues. Unmatched junction bases numbered 8, after V lost 0 bases and J lost 2 bases. The CDR3 DNA sequence: TGTGCCAGCAGCTTAGCGGTACAGGGGGCAAGTGGCAATCAGCCCCAGCATTTT. This gives the protein CASSLAVQGASGNQPQHF. Drawing the rest from reference TRBV7-2 and TRBJ1-5, the complete variable domain is GAGVSQSPSNKVTEKGKDVELRCDPISGHTALYWYRQSLGQGLEFLIYFQGNSAPDKSGLPSDRFSAERTGGSVSTLTIQRTQQEDSAVYLCASSLAVQGASGNQPQHFGDGTRLSIL.

Relative to its sample, this clone is medium-sized. This chain connects TRBV5-5 to TRBJ1-2, with 7 nucleotides matching TRBD1. Per the germline V gene, CDR1 is SGHKS and CDR2 is YYEKEE (reference sequence). V dropped 2 bases and J dropped 4; count of bases not matched to a gene: 5. This CDR3 contains 14 residues. This CDR3 reads CASSLDRVVYGYTF. In DNA, the CDR3 is TGTGCCAGCAGCTTAGACAGGGTGGTCTATGGCTACACCTTC.

The rearrangement uses TRBV30 and TRBJ2-7; D tentatively reads TRBD1 or TRBD2 (5 bases each). With 3 bases removed from V and 0 bases from J, the gap between germline ends came to 12 bases. Germline-derived CDR1 and CDR2 are GTSNPN and SVGIG (reference sequence). The CDR3 loop spans 14 amino acids. The CDR3 DNA is TGTGCCTGGAGCTCTAGGGACGGCTCCTACGAGCAGTACTTC. Its translation is CAWSSRDGSYEQYF.

About this clone itself: Compared with germline, one end of the junction differs, possibly owing to a read error. The CDR3 DNA follows: TGTGCCAGCAGTTACACCGACTTCAGTCTGGGGTCACGCCTCCTCTTT. It is translated as CASSYTDFSLGSRLLF. The J gene is TRBJ1-6, the V gene TRBV6-5; D uncertain. This CDR3 is 16 amino acids long. Germline V gene data show CDR1 as MNHEY and CDR2 as SVGAGI.

This clone has a handful of counts. V and J are TRBV19 and TRBJ1-1; D gene unclear. V shed 6 bases and J shed 8 bases, with 16 bases lying between them. CDR3 length: 13 amino acids. Germline V lookup: CDR1 LNHDA, CDR2 SQIVND (reference sequence). CDR3 nucleotide sequence: TGTGCCAGTAGACACCAGGTGTCCGGCGAAGCTTTCTTT. It translates to CASRHQVSGEAFF.

The chain has TRBV15 and TRBJ1-1; no reliable D call. The germline CDR1 and CDR2 sequences are LNHNV and YYDKDF (reference sequence). This CDR3 comprises 17 residues. Trimming cost V 0 bases and J 1 base, with 15 bases left between them. The CDR3 loop reads CATSREYQVRQNTEAFF. The CDR3 nucleotides are TGTGCCACCAGCAGAGAATATCAAGTGCGGCAGAACACTGAAGCTTTCTTT.

In this sample, this clone turned up a few times. V usage is TRBV2 and J usage is TRBJ1-4; D may be TRBD1 (5 bases). Germline CDR1 and CDR2: SNHLY and FYNNEI. This CDR3 has 14 amino acids. V was cut by 7 bases and J by 3 bases, with 12 bases left in between. CDR3: CASTPGRANEKLFF. The CDR3 DNA is TGTGCCAGCACACCAGGGCGGGCTAATGAAAAACTGTTTTTT.

The chain recombines TRBV20-1 with TRBJ1-1; 9 bases line up with TRBD1. Trimming took 7 bases from V and 3 from J; bases not matched to a gene: 18. This CDR3 has 17 amino acids. The germline V gene has CDR1 DFQATT and CDR2 SNEGSKA (reference sequence). The CDR3 spells CSERDPGTGSRDTEAFF. The CDR3 region has the DNA TGCAGTGAGAGAGACCCCGGGACAGGGTCCAGGGACACTGAAGCTTTCTTT.

The genes are TRBV14 and TRBJ1-1; D gene unclear. The CDR3 covers 14 residues. CDR1 and CDR2 from the germline V gene are SGHDN and FVKESK. V lost 3 bases to trimming and J lost 8 bases, with 16 bases between them. CDR3 bases: TGTGCCAGCAGCCAGAGGACTGACACCCGCGAAGCTTTCTTT. Protein product: CASSQRTDTREAFF.

V usage is TRBV20-1 and J usage is TRBJ2-7; 10 bases agree with TRBD1. CDR3 size: 13 residues. Looked up from germline, CDR1 is DFQATT and CDR2 is SNEGSKA (reference sequence). The V gene end was trimmed by 8 bases and the J gene end by 7 bases; junction bases not matched to a gene: 11. CDR3 in amino acids: CSPVEDRGLEQYF. The CDR3 nucleotides are TGCAGTCCCGTTGAGGACAGGGGGTTGGAGCAGTACTTC.

This clone was found many times. Written as DNA, the CDR3 is TGTGCCACCAGCAGAGACGTTTTACGGGAGCAGTACTTC. This encodes CATSRDVLREQYF. V usage is TRBV15 and J usage is TRBJ2-7; D gene uncertain. V lost 0 bases and J 7 bases, leaving 10 bases between the germline ends. This CDR3 spans 13 amino acids. Germline V gives CDR1 LNHNV, CDR2 YYDKDF (reference sequence).

V and J are TRBV18 and TRBJ2-7; TRBD2 agrees at 8 bases. Germline-derived CDR1 and CDR2 are KGHSH and LQKENI. V shed 3 bases, J shed 5 bases, and the junction held 6 bases outside the gene matches. The CDR3 runs 14 residues. For the CDR3, the DNA is TGTGCCAGCTCACCGGGACTAGGCGCAGACGAGCAGTACTTC. Its protein is CASSPGLGADEQYF.

This clone was detected many times. CDR3 residues: CASSLGGVYEQYF. CDR3 in DNA: TGTGCCAGCAGTCTAGGGGGAGTCTACGAGCAGTACTTC. The genes are TRBV12-3 or TRBV12-4 and TRBJ2-7, with D perhaps TRBD1 (6 bases). This CDR3 spans 13 amino acids. V lost 5 bases to trimming and J lost 3 bases, with 11 bases between them.

The sample holds many counts of this clone. This rearrangement joins TRBV24-1 to TRBJ2-5, with 7 bases fitting TRBD1. Germline values: CDR1 KGHDR, CDR2 SFDVKD. V lost 1 base and J lost 5; bases outside the gene matches: 6. The CDR3 totals 15 residues. The CDR3 reads CATSDFNRGWETQYF. As DNA, the CDR3 is TGTGCCACCAGTGATTTTAACAGGGGCTGGGAGACCCAGTACTTC.

V is TRBV5-1 and J is TRBJ1-1; D is uncertain. V was shortened by 1 base and J by 1 base, with 17 bases between the two germline ends. This CDR3 contains 17 residues. Germline CDR1 is SGHRS and CDR2 is YFSETQ. DNA for the CDR3: TGCGCCAGCAGCTTGCTTGGCCGCCCTACGGGGAACACTGAAGCTTTCTTT. This translates into CASSLLGRPTGNTEAFF.